This T cell receptor beta chain was identified during a study of T cell responses to AZD1222 COVID-19 vaccine. Study summary: Combined were second doses at about 4 or about 12 weeks.

Study findings and constraints: With two AZD1222 doses given, Spike-specific TCR breadth and depth both rose. Only a handful of individuals given AZD1222 were seropositive at baseline. A mostly white British donor set with more females was recruited, and clonal diversity was possibly underestimated.

The CDR3 length is 13 residues. Losses at the gene ends were 6 bases for V and 7 bases for J; bases not matched to a gene: 4. The V gene's germline CDR1 is MNHEY and CDR2 SMNVEV (reference sequence). As concerns this clone: Its antigen is still unknown.

The protocol was immunoSEQ multiplex PCR, while the TCRdb copy is restricted to in-frame clones and leaves out a portion. The sample gives 150,000 to 200,000 clones, 85% to 95% of which show up once; around 0.96% is in the top ten. The chain recombines TRBV27 with TRBJ1-2, with 11 nucleotides matching TRBD1. The sequencing used peripheral blood, collected on day 0 of AZD1222 vaccination. The receptor's source is an adult in good health. CDR3 in DNA: TGTGCCAGCAGCGGGACAGGGGGGGCTGGCTACACCTTC. Its translation: CASSGTGGAGYTF.